One sample yielded the 15 T cell receptor beta chains listed below, sequenced in a study of CD8 T cells in Susac syndrome. About 0.45 to 1 ug RNA was reverse transcribed with random hexamers. TCRdb analysed the immunoSEQ multiplex PCR reads with MiXCR anew, one entry per CDR3 protein. The sample holds approximately 260,000 distinct CDR3 sequences, about 96% seen once. Specimen: CD4+ T cells from PBMCs. These receptors were obtained from a human donor with Susac syndrome.

The rearrangement uses TRBV9 and TRBJ2-7; tentative D call: TRBD1 (7 bases). The CDR3 spans 13 residues. V was clipped by 0 bases and J by 8 bases, with 12 bases between them. The germline V gene has CDR1 SGDLS and CDR2 YYNGEE. In DNA, the CDR3 is TGTGCCAGCAGCGTAGACAGGGGAGGCAAGCAGTACTTC. Translating it yields CASSVDRGGKQYF.

This clonotype has only one observation. The rearrangement joins TRBV9 to TRBJ1-2, with 9 positions matching TRBD1. The CDR3 is 15 residues long. CDR1 SGDLS and CDR2 YYNGEE come from the germline V gene. V shed 5 bases and J 1 base; nucleotides not matched to a gene: 6. In nucleotides, the CDR3 is TGTGCCAGCAGTTTTATGACAGGGGGTAACTATGGCTACACCTTC. Translated, it gives CASSFMTGGNYGYTF.

The V and J genes are TRBV28 and TRBJ1-5, with D hard to call. V lost 6 bases and J lost 4, with 7 bases in between. Germline V gene data show CDR1 as MDHEN and CDR2 as SYDVKM. The CDR3 has 12 amino acids. For the CDR3, the DNA is TGTGCCAGCAGACTGATGAATCAGCCCCAGCATTTT. Translation: CASRLMNQPQHF.

This clonotype was recorded only once. The chain has TRBV12-3 or TRBV12-4 and TRBJ1-5; D is undetermined. The V and J ends lost 6 bases and 6 bases respectively, with 21 bases between them. This CDR3 is built from 16 residues. The CDR3 region has the DNA TGTGCCAGCAGCGGGGAGTATGGGGTGGTGAGTCAGCCCCAGCATTTT. Protein: CASSGEYGVVSQPQHF.

The rearrangement links TRBV7-2 to TRBJ2-1, with D maybe TRBD2 (6 bases). The CDR3 length is 16 residues. Germline CDR1 is SGHTA and CDR2 is FQGNSA. V was trimmed by 8 bases and J by 3 bases, leaving 20 bases between them. The DNA of the CDR3 is TGTGCCAGCCCTAGGGGAGGCGCCAAAATCTACAATGAGCAGTTCTTC. It yields the protein CASPRGGAKIYNEQFF.

The chain couples TRBV29-1 to TRBJ2-3; D is uncertain. Germline V lookup: CDR1 SQVTM, CDR2 ANQGSEA. This CDR3 contains 13 residues. Trimming took off 4 bases at V and 0 bases at J, with 8 bases between the two ends. CDR3 residues: CSVGSRSTDTQYF. The CDR3 nucleotides read TGCAGCGTTGGGAGTAGAAGCACAGATACGCAGTATTTT.

The V gene is TRBV30, the J gene TRBJ1-1; no reliable D call. The CDR3 sequence is 13 residues long. CDR1 is GTSNPN and CDR2 is SVGIG in the germline V gene (reference sequence). V shed 3 bases and J shed 7 bases, with 15 bases lying between them. CDR3 sequence (DNA): TGTGCCTGGAGAATCGGTAGAACGGGTGAAGCTTTCTTT. As protein: CAWRIGRTGEAFF.

V and J are TRBV9 and TRBJ2-7; D could derive from TRBD1 or TRBD2 (6 bases each). The germline V and J ends were trimmed by 5 bases and 2 bases, with 14 bases remaining between them. Germline-derived CDR1 and CDR2 are SGDLS and YYNGEE. The CDR3 loop spans 14 amino acids. For the CDR3, the DNA is TGTGCCAGCAGTGGGGGGCAGCCAACCTACGAGCAGTACTTC. Its translation: CASSGGQPTYEQYF.

The chain employs TRBV30 and TRBJ1-1; D is undetermined. This CDR3 is built from 16 residues. Per germline, CDR1 GTSNPN and CDR2 SVGIG (reference sequence). V lost 3 bases to trimming and J lost 0 bases, with 17 bases between them. The CDR3 sequence: CAWREINRPLNTEAFF. CDR3 coding DNA: TGTGCCTGGAGGGAGATCAATAGGCCCCTGAACACTGAAGCTTTCTTT.

This clonotype was observed a single time. The chain has TRBV15 and TRBJ2-3; 8 positions match TRBD1. From germline, CDR1 is LNHNV and CDR2 YYDKDF (reference sequence). The CDR3 runs 18 residues. The ends lost 3 bases at V and 1 base at J; junction bases unmatched: 12. CDR3 sequence (DNA): TGTGCCACCAGCAGTAGGACAGGGAGCCCCAGGGGCACAGATACGCAGTATTTT. Its translation: CATSSRTGSPRGTDTQYF.

The gene calls are TRBV6-6 and TRBJ2-7, with D perhaps matching TRBD1 (6 bases). Germline values: CDR1 MNHNY, CDR2 SVGAGI (reference sequence). Trimming pared 3 bases from V and 3 bases from J, leaving 12 bases between. This CDR3 region has 14 residues. As DNA, the CDR3 is TGTGCCAGCAGTTATCTCACGGACAGCTACGAGCAGTACTTC. Its protein product is CASSYLTDSYEQYF.

The DNA of the CDR3 is TGTGCCAGCAGCTGGGGGGGGCTAGCGGGATCAGAGACCCAGTACTTC. Translating it yields CASSWGGLAGSETQYF. J is TRBJ2-5 and V is TRBV7-8; 9 bases line up with TRBD2. CDR3 length equals 16 residues. The V and J ends lost 4 bases and 4 bases, in that order; junction bases with no gene match: 10. Germline CDR1 SGHVS, CDR2 FQNEAQ.

The genes are TRBV12-3 or TRBV12-4 and TRBJ1-5; tentative D call: TRBD1 (6 bases). The CDR3 runs 14 residues. The ends were cut back, 5 bases at V and 7 bases at J, with 15 bases in the middle. The CDR3 is CASSQPGQLQPQHF. CDR3 bases: TGTGCCAGCAGTCAACCGGGACAACTGCAGCCCCAGCATTTT.

This chain connects TRBV18 to TRBJ2-1; D ambiguous. The V and J ends lost 2 bases and 0 bases respectively, with 8 bases between them. CDR3 length equals 15 residues. CDR1 and CDR2 from the germline V gene are KGHSH and LQKENI. The CDR3 region is CASSPNGRSYNEQFF. In DNA form, the CDR3 reads TGTGCCAGCTCACCAAACGGGCGCTCCTACAATGAGCAGTTCTTC.

The chain combines TRBV29-1 with TRBJ2-1; D is unresolved. CDR1 is SQVTM, CDR2 ANQGSEA, per germline. The CDR3 is 11 residues long. DNA of the CDR3: TGCAGTGTGGGCTCCTACAATGAGCAGTTCTTC. Translation gives CSVGSYNEQFF.